This T cell receptor (beta chain) was found in a study of cytomegalovirus exposure and HLA in healthy donors. CDR3 length: 15 residues. With 2 bases removed from V and 4 bases from J, the gap between germline ends came to 15 bases. Germline lookup yields CDR1 GTSNPN and CDR2 SVGIG (reference sequence). Use of 60 Vbeta and 13 Jbeta primers characterized the PCR. Assay: immunoSEQ multiplex PCR; the TCRdb copy retains only in-frame clones and omits some. The sample consists of around 64,000 clones, roughly four fifths of them appearing once. Sequencing used PBMCs. The receptor was isolated from a young woman in good health and CMV-seropositive. The rearrangement links TRBV30 to TRBJ1-3; D is ambiguous. The CDR3 protein is CAWSLPLVRGNTIYF. DNA of the CDR3: TGTGCCTGGAGTCTTCCTTTGGTGAGAGGAAACACCATATATTTT.